This TCR beta chain was profiled in a study of blood T cell repertoires in COVID-19. Study in general: PBMCs, B-cell-depleted T cells, or T cells provided the cDNA or gDNA that made up the material.

In the original processing: How many nucleated cells were present was estimated from reference gene primer amplification. Only in-frame clones appear in the TCRdb table, and some are missing; sequencing was by immunoSEQ multiplex PCR. The V and J calls and clone size are taken from that table; D and trimming were inferred from the DNA. The sample gives 60,000 to 75,000 clones, 85% to 90% of which show up once; 3.5% to 5% is in the top ten. This CDR3 contains 13 residues. The ends lost 3 bases at V and 8 bases at J; junction bases unmatched: 7. Per germline, CDR1 SGHKS and CDR2 YYEKEE (reference sequence).

The material sequenced was peripheral blood. The sequence derives from a man between 65 and 79 years old with active COVID-19. V gene TRBV5-5 combines with J gene TRBJ1-2, with 7 bases identical to TRBD1. CDR3 sequence (DNA): TGTGCCAGCAGCTCCCGACAGGGTTGGGGCTACACCTTC. This translates into CASSSRQGWGYTF.